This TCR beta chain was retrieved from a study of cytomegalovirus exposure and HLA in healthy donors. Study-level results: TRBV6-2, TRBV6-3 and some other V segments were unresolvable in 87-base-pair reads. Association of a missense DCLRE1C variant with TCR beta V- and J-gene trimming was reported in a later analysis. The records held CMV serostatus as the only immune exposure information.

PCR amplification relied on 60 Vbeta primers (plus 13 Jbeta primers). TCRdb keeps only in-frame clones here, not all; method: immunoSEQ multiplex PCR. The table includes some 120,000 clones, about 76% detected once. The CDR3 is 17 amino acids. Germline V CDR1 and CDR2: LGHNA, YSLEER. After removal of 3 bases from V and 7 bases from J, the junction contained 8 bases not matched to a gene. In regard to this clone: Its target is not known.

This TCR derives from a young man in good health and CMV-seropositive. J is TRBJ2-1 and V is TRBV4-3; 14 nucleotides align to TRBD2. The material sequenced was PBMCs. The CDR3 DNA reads TGCGCCAGCAGCCAGGGCCCCGGACTAGCGGGGGGAAATGAGCAGTTCTTC. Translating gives CASSQGPGLAGGNEQFF.